This entry concerns a single T cell receptor (beta chain). The CDR3 is 16 residues long. Germline V CDR1 and CDR2: MNHEY, SMNVEV (reference sequence). V lost 0 bases to trimming and J lost 5 bases, with 17 bases between them. This sample is part of a study of blood T cell repertoires in COVID-19. Study in general: Both acute and convalescent COVID-19 samples were obtained from the United States, Italy and Spain. Sources were T cells, B-cell-depleted T cells, or PBMCs; the material itself was cDNA or gDNA.

The table came from immunoSEQ multiplex PCR; TCRdb's copy has only in-frame clones and leaves some out. This sample yields about 200,000 clones, of which roughly 85% are seen a single time; about 2.5% belongs to the top ten. Seattle-derived patients entered the study during active infection and were followed longitudinally. The source of this sequence is a woman in her seventies with COVID-19, enrolled during active disease. The rearrangement links TRBV27 to TRBJ2-7; D might be TRBD2 (6 bases). Sample: peripheral blood. CDR3 bases: TGTGCCAGCAGTTTATCGGGTGAGGGACTGTTCCACGAGCAGTACTTC. Its protein product is CASSLSGEGLFHEQYF.